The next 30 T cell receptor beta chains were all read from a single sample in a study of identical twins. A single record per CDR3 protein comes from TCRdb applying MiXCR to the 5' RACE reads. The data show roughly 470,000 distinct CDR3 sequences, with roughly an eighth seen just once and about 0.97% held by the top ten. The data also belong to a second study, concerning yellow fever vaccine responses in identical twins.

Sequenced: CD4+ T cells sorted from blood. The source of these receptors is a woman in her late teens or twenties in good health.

CDR3 sequence: CASSLVAGRNTGELFF. The CDR3 DNA reads TGCGCCAGCAGCTTGGTTGCAGGGCGGAACACCGGGGAGCTGTTTTTT. The chain employs TRBV5-1 and TRBJ2-2, with a weak D call TRBD1 (5 bases). Deletions cut 0 bases from V and 1 base from J, with 10 bases between. Looked up from germline, CDR1 is SGHRS and CDR2 is YFSETQ. The CDR3 loop spans 16 amino acids.

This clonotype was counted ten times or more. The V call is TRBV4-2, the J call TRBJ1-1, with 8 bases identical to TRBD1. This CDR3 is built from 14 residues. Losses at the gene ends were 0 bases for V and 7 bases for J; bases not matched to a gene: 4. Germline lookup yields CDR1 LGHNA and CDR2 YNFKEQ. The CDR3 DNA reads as TGTGCCAGCAGCCAAGATGGACAGGGCGTTGAAGCTTTCTTT. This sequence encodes CASSQDGQGVEAFF.

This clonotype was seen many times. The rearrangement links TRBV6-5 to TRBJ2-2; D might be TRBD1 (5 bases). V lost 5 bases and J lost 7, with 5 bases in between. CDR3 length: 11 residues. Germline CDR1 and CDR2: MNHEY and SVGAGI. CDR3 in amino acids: CASSQGGELFF. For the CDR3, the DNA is TGTGCCAGCAGTCAGGGCGGGGAGCTGTTTTTT.

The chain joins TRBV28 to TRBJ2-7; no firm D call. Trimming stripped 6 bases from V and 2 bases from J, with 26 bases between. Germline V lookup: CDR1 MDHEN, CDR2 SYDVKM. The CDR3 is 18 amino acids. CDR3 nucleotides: TGTGCCAGCAGGTCGCGAGTTTCCCGAACCCCTCTTGCCTACGAGCAGTACTTC. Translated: CASRSRVSRTPLAYEQYF.

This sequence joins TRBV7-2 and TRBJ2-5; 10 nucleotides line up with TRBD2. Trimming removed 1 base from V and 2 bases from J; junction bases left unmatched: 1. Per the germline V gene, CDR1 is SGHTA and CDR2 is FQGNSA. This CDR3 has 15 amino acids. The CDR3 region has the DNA TGTGCCAGCAGCTTAGTAGCGGGGGGTCAAGAGACCCAGTACTTC. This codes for CASSLVAGGQETQYF.

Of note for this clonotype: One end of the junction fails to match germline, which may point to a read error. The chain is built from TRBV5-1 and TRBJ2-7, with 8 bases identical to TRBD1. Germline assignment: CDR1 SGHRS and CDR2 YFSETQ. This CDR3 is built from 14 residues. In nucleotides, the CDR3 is TGCGCCAGCAGCTATGACGGACAGGGCTCCGAGCAGGACTTC. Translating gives CASSYDGQGSEQDF.

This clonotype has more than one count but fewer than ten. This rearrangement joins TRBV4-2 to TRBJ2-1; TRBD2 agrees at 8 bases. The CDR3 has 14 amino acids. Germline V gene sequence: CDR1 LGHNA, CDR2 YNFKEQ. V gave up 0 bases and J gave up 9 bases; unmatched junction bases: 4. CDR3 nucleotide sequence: TGTGCCAGCAGCCAAGATAGGGCGGGAGGTGAGCAGTTCTTC. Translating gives CASSQDRAGGEQFF.

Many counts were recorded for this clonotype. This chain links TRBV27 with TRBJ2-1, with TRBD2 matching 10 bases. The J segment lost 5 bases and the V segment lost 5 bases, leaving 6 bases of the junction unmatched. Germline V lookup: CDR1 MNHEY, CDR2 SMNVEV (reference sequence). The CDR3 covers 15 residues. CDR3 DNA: TGTGCCAGCAGTCAGGGACTAGCGCATCACAATGAGCAGTTCTTC. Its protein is CASSQGLAHHNEQFF.

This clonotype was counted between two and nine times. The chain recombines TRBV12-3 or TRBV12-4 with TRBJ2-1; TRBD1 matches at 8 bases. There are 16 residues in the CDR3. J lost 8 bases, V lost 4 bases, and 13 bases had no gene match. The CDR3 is CASSSYRAGGRDEQFF. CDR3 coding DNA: TGTGCCAGCAGTTCCTATCGGGCAGGGGGCAGGGATGAGCAGTTCTTC.

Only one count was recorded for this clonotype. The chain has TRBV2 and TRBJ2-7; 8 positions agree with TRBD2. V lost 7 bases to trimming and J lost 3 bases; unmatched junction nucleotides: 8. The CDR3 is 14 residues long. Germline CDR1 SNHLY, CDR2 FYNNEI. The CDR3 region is CASKPGGTNYEQYF. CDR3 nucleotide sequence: TGTGCCAGCAAACCGGGAGGGACAAACTACGAGCAGTACTTC.

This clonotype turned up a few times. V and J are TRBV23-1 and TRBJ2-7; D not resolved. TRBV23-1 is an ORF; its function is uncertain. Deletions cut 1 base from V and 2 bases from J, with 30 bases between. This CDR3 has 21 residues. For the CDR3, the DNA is TGCGCCAGCAGTCAATACCCGAGAGGTCGAATCCAACCCGGACGTACCTACGAGCAGTACTTC. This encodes CASSQYPRGRIQPGRTYEQYF.

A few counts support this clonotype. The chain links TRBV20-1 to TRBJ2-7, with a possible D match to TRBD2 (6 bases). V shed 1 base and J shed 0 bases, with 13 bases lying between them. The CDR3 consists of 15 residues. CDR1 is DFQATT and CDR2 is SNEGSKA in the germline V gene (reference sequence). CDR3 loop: CSARASARSSYEQYF. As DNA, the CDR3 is TGCAGTGCTAGAGCTAGCGCAAGGAGCTCCTACGAGCAGTACTTC.

In DNA, the CDR3 is TGTGCCACCAGTGATTTAGGAGGCAGGGTAGGGAAAGAGACCCAGTACTTC. Its protein is CATSDLGGRVGKETQYF. V is TRBV24-1 and J is TRBJ2-5; D may match TRBD1 or TRBD2 (5 bases each). The CDR3 is made up of 17 amino acids. The germline CDR1 and CDR2 sequences are KGHDR and SFDVKD. Trimming cost V 1 base and J 3 bases, with 17 bases left between them.

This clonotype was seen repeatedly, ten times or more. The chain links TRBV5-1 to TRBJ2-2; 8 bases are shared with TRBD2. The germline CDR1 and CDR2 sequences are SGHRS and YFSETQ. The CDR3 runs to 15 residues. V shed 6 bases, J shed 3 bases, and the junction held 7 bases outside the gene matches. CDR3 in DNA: TGCGCCAGCACCAACTCGGGGGGGGACACCGGGGAGCTGTTTTTT. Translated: CASTNSGGDTGELFF.

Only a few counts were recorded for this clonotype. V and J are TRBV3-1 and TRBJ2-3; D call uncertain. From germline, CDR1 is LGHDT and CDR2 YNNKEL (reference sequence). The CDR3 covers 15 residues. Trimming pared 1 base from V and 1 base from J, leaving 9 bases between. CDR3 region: CASSQGVMGTDTQYF. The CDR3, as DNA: TGTGCCAGCAGCCAAGGAGTTATGGGCACAGATACGCAGTATTTT.

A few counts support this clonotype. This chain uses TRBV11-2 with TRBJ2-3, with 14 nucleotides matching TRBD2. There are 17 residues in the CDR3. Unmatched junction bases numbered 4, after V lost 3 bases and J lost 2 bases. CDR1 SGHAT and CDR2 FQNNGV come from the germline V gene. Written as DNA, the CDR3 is TGTGCCAGCAGCTTGGGACTAGCGGGAGTTCTCACAGATACGCAGTATTTT. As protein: CASSLGLAGVLTDTQYF.

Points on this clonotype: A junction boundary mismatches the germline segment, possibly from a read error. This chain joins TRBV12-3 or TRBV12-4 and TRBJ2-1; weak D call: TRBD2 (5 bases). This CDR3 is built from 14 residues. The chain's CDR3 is CVSSLFEGGHEQFF. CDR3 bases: TGTGTCAGCAGTTTATTTGAAGGAGGACATGAGCAGTTCTTC.

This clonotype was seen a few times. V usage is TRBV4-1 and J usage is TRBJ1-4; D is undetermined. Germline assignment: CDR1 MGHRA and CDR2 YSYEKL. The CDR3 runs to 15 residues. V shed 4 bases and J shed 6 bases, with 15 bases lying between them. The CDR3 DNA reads TGCGCCAGCAGCCTCGAGGGCCATGGGGATGAAAAACTGTTTTTT. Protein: CASSLEGHGDEKLFF.

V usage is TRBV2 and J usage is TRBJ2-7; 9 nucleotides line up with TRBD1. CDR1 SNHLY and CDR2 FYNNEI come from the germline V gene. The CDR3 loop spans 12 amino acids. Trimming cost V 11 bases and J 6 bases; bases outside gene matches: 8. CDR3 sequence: CASRTGAGEQYF. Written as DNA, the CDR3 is TGTGCCTCTCGGACAGGGGCAGGCGAGCAGTACTTC.

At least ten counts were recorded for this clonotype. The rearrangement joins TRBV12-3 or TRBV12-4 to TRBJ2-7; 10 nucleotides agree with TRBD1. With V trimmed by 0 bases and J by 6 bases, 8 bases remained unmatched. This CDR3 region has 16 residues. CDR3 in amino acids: CASSLAPGQGSIEQYF. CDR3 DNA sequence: TGTGCCAGCAGTTTAGCCCCGGGACAGGGGTCGATCGAGCAGTACTTC.

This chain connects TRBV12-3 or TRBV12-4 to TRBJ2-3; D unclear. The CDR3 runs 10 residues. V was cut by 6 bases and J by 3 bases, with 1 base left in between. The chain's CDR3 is CASRTDTQYF. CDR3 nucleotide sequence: TGTGCCAGCAGAACAGATACGCAGTATTTT.

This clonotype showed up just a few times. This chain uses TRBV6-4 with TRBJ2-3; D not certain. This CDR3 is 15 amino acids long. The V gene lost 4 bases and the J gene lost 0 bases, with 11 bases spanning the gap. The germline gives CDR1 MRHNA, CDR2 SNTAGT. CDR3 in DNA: TGTGCCAGCAGTGCTGGCGGCTATAGCACAGATACGCAGTATTTT. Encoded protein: CASSAGGYSTDTQYF.

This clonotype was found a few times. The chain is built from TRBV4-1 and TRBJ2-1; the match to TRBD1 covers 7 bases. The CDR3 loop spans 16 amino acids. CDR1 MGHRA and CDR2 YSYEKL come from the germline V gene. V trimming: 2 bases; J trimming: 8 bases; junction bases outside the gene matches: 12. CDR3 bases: TGCGCCAGCAGCCAACCCCACCGGGACAGATCGCATGAGCAGTTCTTC. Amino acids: CASSQPHRDRSHEQFF.

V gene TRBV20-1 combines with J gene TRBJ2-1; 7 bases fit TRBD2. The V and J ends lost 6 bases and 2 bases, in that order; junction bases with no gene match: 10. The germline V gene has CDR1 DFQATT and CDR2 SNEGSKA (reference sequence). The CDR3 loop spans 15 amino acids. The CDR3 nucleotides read TGCAGTGCCCCCATGGGCGGGAGAGCCTACAATGAGCAGTTCTTC. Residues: CSAPMGGRAYNEQFF.

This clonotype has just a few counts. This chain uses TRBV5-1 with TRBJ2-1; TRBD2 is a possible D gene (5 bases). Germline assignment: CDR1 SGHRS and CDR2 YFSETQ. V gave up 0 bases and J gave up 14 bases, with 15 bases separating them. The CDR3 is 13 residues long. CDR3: CASSLAGYMEEFF. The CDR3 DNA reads TGCGCCAGCAGCTTGGCCGGATATATGGAGGAGTTCTTC.

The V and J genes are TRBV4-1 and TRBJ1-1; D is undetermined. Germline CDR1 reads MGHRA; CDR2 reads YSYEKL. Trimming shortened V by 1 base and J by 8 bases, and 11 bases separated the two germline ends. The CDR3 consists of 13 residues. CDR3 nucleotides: TGCGCCAGCAGCCAAGTTATCGCTAAAGAAGCTTTCTTT. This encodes CASSQVIAKEAFF.

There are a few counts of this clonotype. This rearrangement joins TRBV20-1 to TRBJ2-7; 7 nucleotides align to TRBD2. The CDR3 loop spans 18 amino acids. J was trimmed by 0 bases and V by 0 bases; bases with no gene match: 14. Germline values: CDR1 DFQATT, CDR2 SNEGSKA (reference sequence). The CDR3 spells CSARDDSSGPPSSYEQYF. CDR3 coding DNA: TGCAGTGCTAGAGATGACTCTAGCGGCCCTCCGAGCTCCTACGAGCAGTACTTC.

The CDR3 is CASSVFGTATYEQYF. In nucleotides, the CDR3 is TGCGCCAGCAGCGTCTTCGGGACGGCTACCTACGAGCAGTACTTC. V usage is TRBV5-1 and J usage is TRBJ2-7; D could derive from TRBD1 or TRBD2 (5 bases each). This CDR3 contains 15 residues. Between the trimmed V and J ends, which lost 4 bases and 2 bases, there was a span of 16 bases. Germline values: CDR1 SGHRS, CDR2 YFSETQ.

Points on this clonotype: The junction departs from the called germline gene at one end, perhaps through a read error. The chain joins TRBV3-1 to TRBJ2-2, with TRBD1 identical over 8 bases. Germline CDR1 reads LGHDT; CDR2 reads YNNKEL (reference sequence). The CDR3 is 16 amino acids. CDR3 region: CASCQGAGWNAGELFF. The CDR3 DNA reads TGTGCCAGCTGCCAGGGGGCAGGGTGGAACGCCGGGGAGCTGTTTTTT.

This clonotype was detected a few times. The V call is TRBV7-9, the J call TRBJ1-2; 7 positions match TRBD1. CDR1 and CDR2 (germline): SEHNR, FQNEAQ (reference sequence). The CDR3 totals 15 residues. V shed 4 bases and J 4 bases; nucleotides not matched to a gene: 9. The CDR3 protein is CASSSPGQASYGYTF. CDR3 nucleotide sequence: TGTGCCAGCAGCTCCCCCGGACAGGCTTCCTATGGCTACACCTTC.